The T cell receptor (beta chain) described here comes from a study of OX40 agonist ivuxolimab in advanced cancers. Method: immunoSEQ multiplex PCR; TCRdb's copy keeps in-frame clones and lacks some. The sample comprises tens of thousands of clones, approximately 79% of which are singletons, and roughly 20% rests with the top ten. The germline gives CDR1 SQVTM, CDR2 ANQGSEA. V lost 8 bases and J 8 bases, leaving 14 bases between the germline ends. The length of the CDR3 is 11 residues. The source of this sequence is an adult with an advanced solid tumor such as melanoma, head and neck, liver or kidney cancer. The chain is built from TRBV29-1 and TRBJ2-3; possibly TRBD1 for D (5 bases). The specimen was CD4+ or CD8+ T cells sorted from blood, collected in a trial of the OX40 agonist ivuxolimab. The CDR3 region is CSPTYQGTQYF. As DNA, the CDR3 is TGCAGCCCTACATATCAGGGTACGCAGTATTTT.